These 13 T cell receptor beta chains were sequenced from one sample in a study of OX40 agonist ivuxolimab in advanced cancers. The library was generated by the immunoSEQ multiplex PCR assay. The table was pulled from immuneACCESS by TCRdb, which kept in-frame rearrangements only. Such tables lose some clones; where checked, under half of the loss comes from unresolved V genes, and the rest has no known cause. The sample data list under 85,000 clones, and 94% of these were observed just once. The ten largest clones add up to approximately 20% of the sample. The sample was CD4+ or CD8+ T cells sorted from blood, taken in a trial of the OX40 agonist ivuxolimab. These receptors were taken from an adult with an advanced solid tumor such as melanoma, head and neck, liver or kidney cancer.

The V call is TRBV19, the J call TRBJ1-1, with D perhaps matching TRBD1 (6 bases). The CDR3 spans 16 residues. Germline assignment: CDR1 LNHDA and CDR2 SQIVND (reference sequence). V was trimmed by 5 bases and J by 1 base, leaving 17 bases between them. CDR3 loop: CASSAPGAGRNTEAFF. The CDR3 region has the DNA TGTGCCAGTAGTGCCCCGGGGGCGGGTCGGAACACTGAAGCTTTCTTT.

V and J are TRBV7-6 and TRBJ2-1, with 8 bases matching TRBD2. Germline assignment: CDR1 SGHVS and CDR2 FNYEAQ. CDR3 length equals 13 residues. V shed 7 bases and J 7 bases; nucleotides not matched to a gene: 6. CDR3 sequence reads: CASTGGVLNEQFF. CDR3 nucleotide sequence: TGTGCCAGCACCGGGGGGGTTTTAAATGAGCAGTTCTTC.

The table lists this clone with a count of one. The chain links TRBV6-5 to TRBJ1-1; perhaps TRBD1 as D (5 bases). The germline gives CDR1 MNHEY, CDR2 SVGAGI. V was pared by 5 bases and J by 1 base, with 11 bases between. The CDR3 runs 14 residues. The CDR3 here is CASSPRARNTEAFF. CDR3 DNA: TGTGCCAGCAGTCCCAGGGCCCGGAACACTGAAGCTTTCTTT.

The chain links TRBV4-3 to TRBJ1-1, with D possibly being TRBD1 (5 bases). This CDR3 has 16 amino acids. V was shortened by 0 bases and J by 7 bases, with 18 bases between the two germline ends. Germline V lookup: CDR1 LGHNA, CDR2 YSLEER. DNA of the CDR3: TGCGCCAGCAGCCAAGAAAAGAGTTGGGGCAAACGTGAAGCTTTCTTT. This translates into CASSQEKSWGKREAFF.

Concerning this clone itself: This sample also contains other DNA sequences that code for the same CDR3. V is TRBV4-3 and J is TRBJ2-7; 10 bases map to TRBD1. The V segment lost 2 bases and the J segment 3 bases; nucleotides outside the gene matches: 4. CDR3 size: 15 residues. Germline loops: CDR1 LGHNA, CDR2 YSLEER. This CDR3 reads CASSQTGTGVYEQYF. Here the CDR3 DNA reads TGCGCCAGCAGCCAAACCGGGACAGGGGTCTACGAGCAGTACTTC.

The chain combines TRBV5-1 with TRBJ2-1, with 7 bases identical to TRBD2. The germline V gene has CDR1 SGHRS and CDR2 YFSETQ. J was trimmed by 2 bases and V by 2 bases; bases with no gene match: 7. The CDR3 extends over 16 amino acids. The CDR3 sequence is CASSFLAANPYNEQFF. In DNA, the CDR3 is TGCGCCAGCAGCTTCCTAGCGGCAAACCCCTACAATGAGCAGTTCTTC.

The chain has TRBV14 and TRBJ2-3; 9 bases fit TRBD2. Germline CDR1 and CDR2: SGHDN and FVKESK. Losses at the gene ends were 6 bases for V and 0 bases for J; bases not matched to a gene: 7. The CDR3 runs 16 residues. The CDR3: CASSRMTSGSTDTQYF. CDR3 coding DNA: TGTGCCAGCAGTCGAATGACTAGCGGAAGCACAGATACGCAGTATTTT.

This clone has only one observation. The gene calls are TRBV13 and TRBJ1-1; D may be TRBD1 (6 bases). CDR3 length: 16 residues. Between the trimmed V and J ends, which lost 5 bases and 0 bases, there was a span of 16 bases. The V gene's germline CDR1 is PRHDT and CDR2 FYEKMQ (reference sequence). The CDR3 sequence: CASSPSGGRVNTEAFF. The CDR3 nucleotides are TGTGCCAGCAGCCCTAGTGGGGGCAGAGTGAACACTGAAGCTTTCTTT.

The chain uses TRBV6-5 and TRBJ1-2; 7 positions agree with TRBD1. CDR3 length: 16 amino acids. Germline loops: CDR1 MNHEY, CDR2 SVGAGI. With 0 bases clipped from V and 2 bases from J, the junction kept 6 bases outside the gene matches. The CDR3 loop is CASSYSRQGINYGYTF. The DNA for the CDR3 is TGTGCCAGCAGTTACTCCAGACAGGGAATAAACTATGGCTACACCTTC.

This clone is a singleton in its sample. The CDR3, as DNA: TGTGCCAGTGAAGGCCCCGAGGGACAGACCCAGTACTTC. Its translation is CASEGPEGQTQYF. The chain is built from TRBV5-6 and TRBJ2-5, with D perhaps TRBD1 or TRBD2 (5 bases each). Trimming stripped 8 bases from V and 6 bases from J, with 17 bases between. The CDR3 is 13 amino acids. Germline loops: CDR1 SGHDT, CDR2 YYEEEE.

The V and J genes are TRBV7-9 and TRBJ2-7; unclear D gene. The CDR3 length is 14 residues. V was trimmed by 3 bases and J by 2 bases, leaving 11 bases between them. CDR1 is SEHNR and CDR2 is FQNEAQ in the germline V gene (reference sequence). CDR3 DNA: TGTGCCAGCAGCTTGGTAGGGATAACCTACGAGCAGTACTTC. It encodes CASSLVGITYEQYF.

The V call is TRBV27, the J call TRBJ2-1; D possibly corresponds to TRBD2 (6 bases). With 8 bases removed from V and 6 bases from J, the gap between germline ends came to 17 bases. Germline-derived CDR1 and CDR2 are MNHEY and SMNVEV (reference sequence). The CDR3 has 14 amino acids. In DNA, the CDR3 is TGTGCCAGCTCCCTTATCGGGGGTCCCAATGAGCAGTTCTTC. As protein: CASSLIGGPNEQFF.

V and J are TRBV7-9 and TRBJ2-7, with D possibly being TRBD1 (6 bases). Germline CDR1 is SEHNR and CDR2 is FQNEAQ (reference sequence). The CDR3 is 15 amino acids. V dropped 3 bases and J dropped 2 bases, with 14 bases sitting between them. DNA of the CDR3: TGTGCCAGCAGCTTGGGGCAGGGGACCACCTACGAGCAGTACTTC. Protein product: CASSLGQGTTYEQYF.